The T cell receptor (beta chain) under discussion was sequenced for a study of response to subunit inactivated influenza vaccine. Germline trimming cut 1 base from V and 6 bases from J; bases unmatched to any gene: 4. CDR1 and CDR2 from the germline V gene are SGHDT and YYEEEE. This CDR3 contains 15 residues. Study results and limitations: T cells newly recruited by each seasonal influenza vaccination are few, the authors suggested.

As concerns this clonotype: The antigen is undetermined.

In TCRdb, the RT-PCR reads were re-called with MiXCR into one record per CDR3 protein. The sample includes about 650,000 distinct CDR3 sequences, 14% of them seen just once. The genes are TRBV5-6 and TRBJ2-2; 9 bases are a match to TRBD1. The sequencing here drew on PBMCs from blood, taken roughly 2 weeks before vaccination. The receptor's source is a man aged 45-65 years who received an inactivated influenza vaccine. The CDR3 loop is CASSLTGGSPGELFF. The CDR3 nucleotides are TGTGCCAGCAGCTTGACAGGGGGCTCCCCCGGGGAGCTGTTTTTT.